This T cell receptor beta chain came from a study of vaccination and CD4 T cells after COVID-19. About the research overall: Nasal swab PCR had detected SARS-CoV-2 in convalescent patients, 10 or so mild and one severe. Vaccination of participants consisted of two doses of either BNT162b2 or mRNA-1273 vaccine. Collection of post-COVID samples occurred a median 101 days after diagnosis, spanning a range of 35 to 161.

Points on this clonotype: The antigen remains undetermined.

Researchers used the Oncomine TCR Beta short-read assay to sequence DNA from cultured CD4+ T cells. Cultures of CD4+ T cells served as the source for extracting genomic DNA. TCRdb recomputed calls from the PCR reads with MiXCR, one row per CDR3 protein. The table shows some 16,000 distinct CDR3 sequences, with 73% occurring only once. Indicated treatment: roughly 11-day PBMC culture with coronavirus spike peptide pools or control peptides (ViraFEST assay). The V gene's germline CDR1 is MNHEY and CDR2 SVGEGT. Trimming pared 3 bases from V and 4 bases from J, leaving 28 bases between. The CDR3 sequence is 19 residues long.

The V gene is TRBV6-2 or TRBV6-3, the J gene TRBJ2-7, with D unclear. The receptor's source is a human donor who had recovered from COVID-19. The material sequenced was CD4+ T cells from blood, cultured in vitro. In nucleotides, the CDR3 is TGTGCCAGCAGTTATCGGCTAGGTGCCAGAACGCTCCCCATTTACGAGCAGTACTTC. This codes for CASSYRLGARTLPIYEQYF.